Following are 22 T cell receptor beta chains from one sample sequenced in a study of OX40 agonist ivuxolimab in advanced cancers. Generated by immunoSEQ multiplex PCR, the TCRdb table keeps only in-frame clones and is missing some. The sample carries about 75,000 clones, roughly 87% recorded once. The material was CD4+ or CD8+ T cells sorted from blood, obtained in a trial of the OX40 agonist ivuxolimab. The receptors stem from an adult with an advanced solid tumor such as melanoma, head and neck, liver or kidney cancer.

This chain links TRBV18 with TRBJ1-4; weak D call: TRBD1 (5 bases). The V end lost 5 bases, the J end lost 5 bases, and 12 bases lay between the germline ends. The CDR3 has 14 amino acids. CDR1 and CDR2 (germline): KGHSH, LQKENI. CDR3: CASSSTAANEKLFF. The CDR3 bases are TGTGCCAGCTCATCGACAGCGGCAAATGAAAAACTGTTTTTT.

CDR3 DNA sequence: TGTGCCAGCAGTTACACAGGGAAAGGGGGTGAAAAACTGTTTTTT. Its translation is CASSYTGKGGEKLFF. V usage is TRBV6-5 and J usage is TRBJ1-4; TRBD1 might be the D (6 bases). This CDR3 region has 15 residues. The V end lost 2 bases, the J end lost 7 bases, and 14 bases lay between the germline ends. CDR1 and CDR2 from the germline V gene are MNHEY and SVGAGI.

This chain connects TRBV28 to TRBJ2-2; 7 bases are a match to TRBD1. Trimming cost V 10 bases and J 3 bases; bases outside gene matches: 14. Per the germline V gene, CDR1 is MDHEN and CDR2 is SYDVKM. The CDR3 totals 16 residues. CDR3 DNA: TGTGCCATAGGCGGCGCAGGGGGAGAGGACACCGGGGAGCTGTTTTTT. Residues: CAIGGAGGEDTGELFF.

This chain joins TRBV30 and TRBJ2-7, with TRBD2 identical over 10 bases. CDR3 length: 13 residues. Germline CDR1 reads GTSNPN; CDR2 reads SVGIG (reference sequence). Trimming took 8 bases from V and 11 from J; bases not matched to a gene: 15. CDR3 region: CAMRTSGVPFEYF. Written as DNA, the CDR3 is TGTGCCATGAGGACTAGCGGTGTCCCATTCGAGTACTTC.

The chain uses TRBV27 and TRBJ2-1, with 10 bases that match TRBD1. The CDR3 totals 17 residues. Germline V gene sequence: CDR1 MNHEY, CDR2 SMNVEV (reference sequence). V gave up 5 bases and J gave up 4 bases; unmatched junction bases: 11. The CDR3 loop reads CASSPTRTGGTYNEQFF. The CDR3 bases are TGTGCCAGCAGTCCTACTCGGACAGGGGGGACATACAATGAGCAGTTCTTC.

V gene TRBV6-6 combines with J gene TRBJ2-3, with D uncertain. Trimming removed 5 bases from V and 0 bases from J, with 3 bases in between. The CDR3 extends over 12 amino acids. Germline V lookup: CDR1 MNHNY, CDR2 SVGAGI (reference sequence). CDR3 region: CASSVSTDTQYF. The CDR3 DNA reads as TGTGCCAGCAGTGTGAGCACAGATACGCAGTATTTT.

This CDR3 is CASSERGQASGYTF. CDR3 bases: TGTGCCAGCAGTGAAAGGGGGCAGGCGAGCGGCTACACCTTC. V gene TRBV2 combines with J gene TRBJ1-2; 7 nucleotides line up with TRBD1. CDR1 is SNHLY, CDR2 FYNNEI, per germline. This CDR3 is built from 14 residues. The V and J ends lost 2 bases and 8 bases, in that order; junction bases with no gene match: 8.

CDR3 in DNA: TGTGCCAGCAGTTCCCCCGGGAGCTCTGGGGCCAACGTCCTGACTTTC. Translated, it gives CASSSPGSSGANVLTF. The rearrangement links TRBV27 to TRBJ2-6, with D possibly being TRBD2 (6 bases). Germline CDR1 is MNHEY and CDR2 is SMNVEV (reference sequence). Trimming removed 4 bases from V and 0 bases from J, with 10 bases in between. The CDR3 runs 16 residues. Full variable domain (rest looked up from reference TRBV27 and TRBJ2-6): EAQVTQNPRYLITVTGKKLTVTCSQNMNHEYMSWYRQDPGLGLRQIYYSMNVEVTDKGDVPEGYKVSRKEKRNFPLILESPSPNQTSLYFCASSSPGSSGANVLTFGAGSRLTVL.

CDR3 sequence (DNA): TGTGCCAGCAGCTTAGTTAGGACTGCCACCTACGAGCAGTACTTC. Encoded protein: CASSLVRTATYEQYF. This sequence joins TRBV5-5 and TRBJ2-7, with a possible D match to TRBD2 (5 bases). CDR3 size: 15 residues. Germline V gene lookup returns CDR1 SGHKS and CDR2 YYEKEE (reference sequence). V was pared by 2 bases and J by 2 bases, with 14 bases between.

V and J are TRBV9 and TRBJ2-5; 13 nucleotides agree with TRBD2. J lost 3 bases, V lost 3 bases, and 5 bases had no gene match. The CDR3 sequence is 16 residues long. The germline V gene encodes CDR1 SGDLS and CDR2 YYNGEE. CDR3 loop: CASSEGGLAGKETQYF. CDR3 sequence (DNA): TGTGCCAGCAGCGAGGGGGGACTAGCGGGAAAAGAGACCCAGTACTTC.

The chain employs TRBV30 and TRBJ2-4; 7 bases are shared with TRBD2. The trim removed 1 base at V and 11 bases at J, leaving 5 bases unmatched. Germline CDR1 reads GTSNPN; CDR2 reads SVGIG (reference sequence). The CDR3 runs to 12 residues. The CDR3 DNA sequence: TGTGCCTGGAGTGCATCCGCGGGAGTTCAGTACTTC. It encodes CAWSASAGVQYF.

This clone was detected a few times. This sequence joins TRBV18 and TRBJ2-2, with D possibly called TRBD1 or TRBD2 (5 bases each). Trimming removed 2 bases at V and 1 base at J, with 5 bases between. The CDR3 runs to 14 residues. Germline V gene sequence: CDR1 KGHSH, CDR2 LQKENI. This chain's CDR3 is CASSPGGNTGELFF. For the CDR3, the DNA is TGTGCCAGCTCACCAGGGGGGAACACCGGGGAGCTGTTTTTT. The whole variable domain, filled in from reference TRBV18 and TRBJ2-2, reads NAGVMQNPRHLVRRRGQEARLRCSPMKGHSHVYWYRQLPEEGLKFMVYLQKENIIDESGMPKERFSAEFPKEGPSILRIQQVVRGDSAAYFCASSPGGNTGELFFGEGSRLTVL.

This chain uses TRBV4-1 with TRBJ2-1, with 8 bases that match TRBD2. V dropped 1 base and J dropped 4; count of bases not matched to a gene: 9. The CDR3 spans 17 residues. CDR1 is MGHRA, CDR2 YSYEKL, per germline. Written as DNA, the CDR3 is TGCGCCAGCAGCCAAGTATTTGCCCTAGCGGGTTACAATGAGCAGTTCTTC. Its protein is CASSQVFALAGYNEQFF.

This chain uses TRBV6-5 with TRBJ1-2, with a tentative D call TRBD1 (5 bases). V lost 5 bases to trimming and J lost 3 bases, with 7 bases between them. Germline CDR1 reads MNHEY; CDR2 reads SVGAGI. This CDR3 region has 12 residues. As DNA, the CDR3 is TGTGCCAGCAGTGGAGGGGACTATGGCTACACCTTC. This translates into CASSGGDYGYTF.

This chain's CDR3 is CAWSGTLGVGDIQYF. The CDR3 DNA follows: TGTGCCTGGAGTGGAACCCTGGGGGTCGGGGACATTCAGTACTTC. The chain recombines TRBV30 with TRBJ2-4; D might be TRBD1 or TRBD2, each matching 5 bases. V was pared by 1 base and J by 8 bases, with 18 bases between. The germline CDR1 and CDR2 sequences are GTSNPN and SVGIG (reference sequence). The length of the CDR3 is 15 residues.

The chain joins TRBV11-3 to TRBJ1-1; weak D call: TRBD1 (5 bases). CDR3 size: 13 residues. V lost 5 bases and J 0 bases, leaving 7 bases between the germline ends. From germline, CDR1 is SGHNT and CDR2 YENEEA. The CDR3 DNA follows: TGTGCCAGCAGCGCAGGGATGAACACTGAAGCTTTCTTT. It translates to CASSAGMNTEAFF.

The chain joins TRBV5-1 to TRBJ2-1; a weak D match, TRBD2 (5 bases). The germline CDR1 and CDR2 sequences are SGHRS and YFSETQ. This CDR3 has 15 amino acids. Trimming removed 0 bases at V and 0 bases at J, with 7 bases between. The CDR3 DNA is TGCGCCAGCAGCTTGGCGGGGAGCTCCTACAATGAGCAGTTCTTC. This sequence encodes CASSLAGSSYNEQFF.

The chain has TRBV4-1 and TRBJ2-3; either TRBD1 or TRBD2 may fit D (5 bases each). The V gene's germline CDR1 is MGHRA and CDR2 YSYEKL. CDR3 length: 15 residues. Trimming took off 0 bases at V and 6 bases at J, with 13 bases between the two ends. As DNA, the CDR3 is TGCGCCAGCAGCCAAGATAGAGGGGTTGCCGATACGCAGTATTTT. This gives the protein CASSQDRGVADTQYF.

This rearrangement joins TRBV30 to TRBJ2-1; tentatively, D is TRBD1 (5 bases). This CDR3 spans 13 amino acids. Germline CDR1 and CDR2: GTSNPN and SVGIG (reference sequence). V lost 3 bases to trimming and J lost 10 bases, with 16 bases between them. The DNA of the CDR3 is TGTGCCTGGAGCCCAAGCTACCAGGGCGAGCAGTTCTTC. This gives the protein CAWSPSYQGEQFF. The full variable domain, in which reference TRBV30 and TRBJ2-1 provide the parts outside the CDR3, is SQTIHQWPATLVQPVGSPLSLECTVEGTSNPNLYWYRQAAGRGLQLLFYSVGIGQISSEVPQNLSASRPQDRQFILSSKKLLLSDSGFYLCAWSPSYQGEQFFGPGTRLTVL.

V gene TRBV5-4 combines with J gene TRBJ1-5; D is undetermined. V was cut by 0 bases and J by 7 bases, with 8 bases left in between. The CDR3 length is 13 residues. Germline V lookup: CDR1 SGHNT, CDR2 YYREEE (reference sequence). CDR3 protein: CASSLAGEQPQHF. The CDR3 nucleotides are TGTGCCAGCAGCTTGGCCGGGGAACAGCCCCAGCATTTT.

The rearrangement joins TRBV5-6 to TRBJ1-6; 10 bases line up with TRBD1. Trimming cost V 1 base and J 7 bases; bases outside gene matches: 2. The length of the CDR3 is 15 residues. Germline CDR1 is SGHDT and CDR2 is YYEEEE. The CDR3 reads CASSLLGQGNSPLHF. CDR3 nucleotide sequence: TGTGCCAGCAGCTTGCTGGGACAGGGGAATTCACCCCTCCACTTT.

The chain combines TRBV30 with TRBJ1-4, with D possibly being TRBD1 (5 bases). There are 11 residues in the CDR3. Germline CDR1 reads GTSNPN; CDR2 reads SVGIG (reference sequence). V lost 1 base and J lost 10, with 7 bases in between. The chain's CDR3 is CAWSGQGKLFF. CDR3 sequence (DNA): TGTGCCTGGAGTGGGCAGGGAAAACTGTTTTTT.